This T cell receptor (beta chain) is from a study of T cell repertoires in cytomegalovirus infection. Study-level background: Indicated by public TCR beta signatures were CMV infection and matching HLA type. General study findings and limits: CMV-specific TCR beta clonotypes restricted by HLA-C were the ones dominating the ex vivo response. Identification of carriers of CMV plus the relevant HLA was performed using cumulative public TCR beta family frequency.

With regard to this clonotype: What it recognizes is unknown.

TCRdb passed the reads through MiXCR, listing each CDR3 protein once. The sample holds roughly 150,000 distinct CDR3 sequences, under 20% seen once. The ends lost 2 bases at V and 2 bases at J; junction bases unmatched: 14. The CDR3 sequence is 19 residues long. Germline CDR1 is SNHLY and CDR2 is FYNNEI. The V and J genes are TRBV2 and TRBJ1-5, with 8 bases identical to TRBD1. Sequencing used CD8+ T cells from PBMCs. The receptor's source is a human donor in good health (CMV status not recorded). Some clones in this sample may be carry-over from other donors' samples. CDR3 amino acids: CASSEMWDRLGIGNQPQHF. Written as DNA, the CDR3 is TGTGCCAGCAGTGAAATGTGGGACAGGCTTGGAATTGGCAATCAGCCCCAGCATTTT.